Each of the 16 T cell receptor beta chains below was sequenced from the same sample in a study of cytomegalovirus exposure and HLA in healthy donors (TCRdb year 2017). Library method: the immunoSEQ multiplex PCR assay. A mixture of 60 forward primers for TCR Vbeta segments and 13 reverse primers for TCR Jbeta segments was used in the multiplex PCR. Drawn from immuneACCESS, this table holds only the in-frame rearrangements with V and J called that TCRdb kept. Clones are partly lost; checked studies trace under half to an unresolved V gene and leave the rest unexplained. Present in this sample are tens of thousands of clones, 75% to 85% of which were seen just once. The ten largest clones take up around 54% of the sample. The sample was PBMCs. These receptors originate from a man in his fifties or sixties in good health and CMV-seropositive.

CDR3 loop: CASSLGEDPGYTF. The CDR3 DNA is TGTGCCAGCAGCTTGGGGGAGGACCCTGGCTACACCTTC. This chain links TRBV5-4 with TRBJ1-2; no clear D gene. V was pared by 0 bases and J by 7 bases, with 10 bases between. CDR1 and CDR2 from the germline V gene are SGHNT and YYREEE (reference sequence). The CDR3 contains 13 residues. Supplemented by reference TRBV5-4 and TRBJ1-2, the full variable domain reads ETGVTQSPTHLIKTRGQQVTLRCSSQSGHNTVSWYQQALGQGPQFIFQYYREEENGRGNFPPRFSGLQFPNYSSELNVNALELDDSALYLCASSLGEDPGYTFGSGTRLTVV.

This chain joins TRBV27 and TRBJ2-1, with 8 bases that match TRBD2. Germline V gives CDR1 MNHEY, CDR2 SMNVEV (reference sequence). This CDR3 contains 15 residues. Unmatched junction bases numbered 13, after V lost 5 bases and J lost 10 bases. CDR3 protein: CASSRSGTSPLEQFF. CDR3 nucleotides: TGTGCCAGCAGTCGATCGGGGACTAGTCCTCTAGAGCAGTTCTTC.

The rearrangement joins TRBV19 to TRBJ2-7, with D tentatively TRBD1 (6 bases). Trimming removed 6 bases at V and 1 base at J, with 13 bases between. CDR1 is LNHDA and CDR2 is SQIVND in the germline V gene (reference sequence). This CDR3 contains 14 residues. The CDR3 is CASRQGSGSYEQYF. In nucleotides, the CDR3 is TGTGCCAGTAGGCAGGGGAGCGGTTCCTACGAGCAGTACTTC.

As concerns this clone: One junction end does not reproduce the germline sequence, and a read error may be involved. The V gene is TRBV6-1, the J gene TRBJ1-2; 7 bases are a match to TRBD1. CDR1 is MNHNS and CDR2 is SASEGT in the germline V gene. The length of the CDR3 is 15 residues. This CDR3 reads CASSDTGEFQNGYSF. The CDR3 DNA sequence: TGTGCCAGCAGTGATACAGGGGAATTTCAGAATGGCTACTCCTTC.

V and J are TRBV9 and TRBJ2-7; 7 nucleotides agree with TRBD2. The V gene's germline CDR1 is SGDLS and CDR2 YYNGEE. The CDR3 is made up of 14 amino acids. The J segment lost 4 bases and the V segment lost 0 bases, leaving 4 bases of the junction unmatched. CDR3 sequence: CASSVGTRDYEQYF. CDR3 coding DNA: TGTGCCAGCAGCGTAGGGACTAGGGATTACGAGCAGTACTTC.

V gene TRBV7-2 combines with J gene TRBJ1-4; TRBD1 aligns across 7 bases. V gave up 1 base and J gave up 9 bases; unmatched junction bases: 5. Germline-derived CDR1 and CDR2 are SGHTA and FQGNSA. CDR3 length: 14 residues. The CDR3 spells CASSLEGTAKKLFF. In DNA, the CDR3 is TGTGCCAGCAGCTTAGAGGGGACAGCGAAAAAACTGTTTTTT.

The chain uses TRBV5-1 and TRBJ2-5; 10 bases fit TRBD2. Near its end, the DNA agrees better with TRBJ2-7, so the J call may be wrong. The CDR3 is 15 residues long. Germline-derived CDR1 and CDR2 are SGHRS and YFSETQ. CDR3 sequence reads: CASSLVTSGVYEQYF. CDR3 DNA sequence: TGCGCCAGCAGCTTGGTTACTAGCGGGGTTTACGAGCAGTACTTC.

The chain employs TRBV7-3 and TRBJ2-1, with D unresolved. This CDR3 spans 15 amino acids. Trimming cost V 5 bases and J 0 bases, with 11 bases left between them. CDR1 is SGHTA, CDR2 FQGTGA, per germline. This CDR3 is CASSPKPGSYNEQFF. CDR3 DNA: TGTGCCAGCAGCCCCAAGCCCGGCTCCTACAATGAGCAGTTCTTC.

V usage is TRBV6-5 and J usage is TRBJ1-2, with 8 bases aligning to TRBD1. This CDR3 comprises 13 residues. The germline V gene encodes CDR1 MNHEY and CDR2 SVGAGI. J gave up 4 bases and V 6 bases, and 4 bases lay outside the gene matches. CDR3 nucleotide sequence: TGTGCCAGCAGCCGGACAGGGCCCTATGGCTACACCTTC. Protein sequence: CASSRTGPYGYTF.

The chain links TRBV27 to TRBJ2-3; tentatively, D is TRBD2 (6 bases). V was trimmed by 5 bases and J by 14 bases, leaving 20 bases between them. The CDR3 covers 13 residues. The germline V gene encodes CDR1 MNHEY and CDR2 SMNVEV (reference sequence). The CDR3 region is CASSPGSGRLRYF. CDR3 nucleotides: TGTGCCAGCAGTCCGGGGTCGGGGAGGCTGCGGTATTTT.

The table lists this clone with a few counts. V usage is TRBV30 and J usage is TRBJ1-2; D is perhaps TRBD1 (6 bases). The V end lost 0 bases, the J end lost 3 bases, and 14 bases lay between the germline ends. The CDR3 contains 15 residues. Germline V gene data show CDR1 as GTSNPN and CDR2 as SVGIG (reference sequence). Here the CDR3 reads CAWSVPRGFHYGYTF. The CDR3 DNA reads as TGTGCCTGGAGTGTACCCAGGGGATTTCACTATGGCTACACCTTC.

The chain recombines TRBV19 with TRBJ2-1; 11 bases are a match to TRBD2. The CDR3 runs 18 residues. The germline V gene has CDR1 LNHDA and CDR2 SQIVND (reference sequence). The J segment lost 5 bases and the V segment lost 1 base, leaving 10 bases of the junction unmatched. The CDR3 bases are TGTGCCAGTAGTATAGGGCTAGCGGGAGGCATTGGGGACAATGAGCAGTTCTTC. Amino acids: CASSIGLAGGIGDNEQFF.

This chain links TRBV6-5 with TRBJ2-6; D may be TRBD1 (6 bases). Trimming removed 6 bases from V and 1 base from J, with 10 bases in between. CDR3 length: 15 residues. Looked up from germline, CDR1 is MNHEY and CDR2 is SVGAGI. The CDR3 sequence: CASSNRVSGANVLTF. Here the CDR3 DNA reads TGTGCCAGCAGCAACAGGGTTTCTGGGGCCAACGTCCTGACTTTC.

This chain uses TRBV7-8 with TRBJ2-1; possible D gene TRBD2, 6 bases. Germline lookup yields CDR1 SGHVS and CDR2 FQNEAQ. This CDR3 region has 15 residues. V was pared by 0 bases and J by 3 bases, with 9 bases between. The CDR3 nucleotides are TGTGCCAGCAGCTTAGCGGGGGGATTCTACAATGAGCAGTTCTTC. Translation gives CASSLAGGFYNEQFF.

V is TRBV18 and J is TRBJ2-7; 7 nucleotides agree with TRBD1. The CDR3 runs 14 residues. The V gene end was trimmed by 2 bases and the J gene end by 6 bases; junction bases not matched to a gene: 7. Germline V gives CDR1 KGHSH, CDR2 LQKENI. CDR3 sequence (DNA): TGTGCCAGCTCACCAATGAACAGGGGATCCGAGCAGTACTTC. This translates into CASSPMNRGSEQYF.

This chain connects TRBV4-1 to TRBJ2-7; 9 bases fit TRBD2. The length of the CDR3 is 16 residues. The germline V gene has CDR1 MGHRA and CDR2 YSYEKL. The V and J ends lost 4 bases and 1 base, in that order; junction bases with no gene match: 8. CDR3 protein: CASSRSAGGQSYEQYF. The CDR3 coding sequence is TGCGCCAGCAGCCGCTCAGCGGGAGGACAATCCTACGAGCAGTACTTC.